This T cell receptor beta chain was captured by sequencing in a study of cytomegalovirus exposure and HLA in healthy donors. CDR3 length: 16 amino acids. Trimming shortened V by 3 bases and J by 4 bases, and 16 bases separated the two germline ends. In germline, CDR1 is MNHEY, CDR2 SMNVEV (reference sequence). Primers: 60 Vbeta forward and 13 Jbeta reverse. Using immunoSEQ multiplex PCR, the repertoire was profiled, and TCRdb retains in-frame clones only, with some absent. The sample lists approximately 140,000 clones, around 67% occurring once. As regards this clone: Other DNA sequences of this sample code for an identical CDR3.

Sequenced material: PBMCs. The origin of this receptor is a woman between 18 and 30 years old in good health and CMV-seronegative. The chain is built from TRBV27 and TRBJ2-1, with a weak D call TRBD2 (6 bases). The CDR3 DNA follows: TGTGCCAGCAGTTTCGTCCGGGGGTCACCGTACAATGAGCAGTTCTTC. This sequence encodes CASSFVRGSPYNEQFF.